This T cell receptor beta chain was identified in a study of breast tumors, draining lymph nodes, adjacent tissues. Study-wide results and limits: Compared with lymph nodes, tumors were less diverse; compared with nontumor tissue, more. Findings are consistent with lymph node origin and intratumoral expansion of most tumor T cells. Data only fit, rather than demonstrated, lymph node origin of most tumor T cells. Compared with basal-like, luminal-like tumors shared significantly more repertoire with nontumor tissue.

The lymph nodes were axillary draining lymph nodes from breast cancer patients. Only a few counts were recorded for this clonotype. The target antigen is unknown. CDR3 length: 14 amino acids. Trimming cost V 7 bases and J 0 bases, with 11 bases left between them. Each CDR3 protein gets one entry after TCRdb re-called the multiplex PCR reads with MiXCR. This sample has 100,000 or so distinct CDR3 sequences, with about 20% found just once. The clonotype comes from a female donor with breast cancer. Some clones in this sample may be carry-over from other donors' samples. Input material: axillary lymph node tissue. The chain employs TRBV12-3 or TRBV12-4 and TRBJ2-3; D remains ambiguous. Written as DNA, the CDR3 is TGTGCCAGCAACTCCCCAGGCAGCACAGATACGCAGTATTTT. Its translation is CASNSPGSTDTQYF.